The 26 T cell receptor beta chains in this list originate from one sample, sequenced in a study of T cell repertoires in cytomegalovirus infection. TCRdb re-called the reads with MiXCR, one entry per CDR3 protein. The sample includes 400,000 or so distinct CDR3 sequences, roughly 20% seen only once; the top ten take around 9.3%. The sample taken for sequencing was PBMCs. These receptors all stem from a human donor in good health (CMV status not recorded). Some clones in this sample may be carry-over from other donors' samples.

This clonotype was recorded at least ten times. This sequence joins TRBV7-2 and TRBJ2-3, with D perhaps matching TRBD1 (5 bases). V was clipped by 1 base and J by 0 bases, with 17 bases between them. Per germline, CDR1 SGHTA and CDR2 FQGNSA. The CDR3 spans 18 residues. CDR3 residues: CASSLETGDTPSTDTQYF. The CDR3 DNA reads as TGTGCCAGCAGCTTAGAAACAGGCGACACTCCTAGCACAGATACGCAGTATTTT.

There are a few counts of this clonotype. The chain joins TRBV19 to TRBJ1-1; D remains ambiguous. Trimming pared 4 bases from V and 5 bases from J, leaving 17 bases between. The CDR3 runs to 15 residues. Germline V CDR1 and CDR2: LNHDA, SQIVND (reference sequence). The DNA for the CDR3 is TGTGCCAGTAGTACCTCCCCCCCGGGGAGTACTGAAGCTTTCTTT. Translation: CASSTSPPGSTEAFF.

This clonotype has a handful of counts. The chain is built from TRBV12-3 or TRBV12-4 and TRBJ2-1; D may be TRBD1 or TRBD2 (6 bases each). This CDR3 region has 14 residues. V lost 6 bases and J 0 bases, leaving 9 bases between the germline ends. CDR3 bases: TGTGCCAGCAGGAGGGGGGTCTCCTACAATGAGCAGTTCTTC. Translating it yields CASRRGVSYNEQFF.

This clonotype was picked up a small number of times. This chain links TRBV7-4 with TRBJ1-1, with 7 bases lining up with TRBD1. The CDR3 extends over 14 amino acids. Germline V gene lookup returns CDR1 SGHVT and CDR2 SQSDAQ. With V trimmed by 5 bases and J by 7 bases, 10 bases remained unmatched. CDR3 sequence (DNA): TGTGCCAGCAGCAAAGGACAGGTGACCCTTGAAGCTTTCTTT. Translation gives CASSKGQVTLEAFF.

Many counts were recorded for this clonotype. The gene calls are TRBV7-2 and TRBJ2-7; D possibly corresponds to TRBD2 (5 bases). Looked up from germline, CDR1 is SGHTA and CDR2 is FQGNSA. The CDR3 covers 15 residues. The V end lost 0 bases, the J end lost 6 bases, and 15 bases lay between the germline ends. This CDR3 is CASSLAVGVRGEQYF. The CDR3, as DNA: TGTGCCAGCAGCTTAGCAGTCGGGGTACGTGGCGAGCAGTACTTC.

The rearrangement links TRBV4-1 to TRBJ2-1, with 8 bases fitting TRBD2. The CDR3 consists of 16 residues. The V segment lost 0 bases and the J segment 3 bases; nucleotides outside the gene matches: 4. CDR1 is MGHRA and CDR2 is YSYEKL in the germline V gene. The CDR3 nucleotides read TGCGCCAGCAGCCAAGAAGAGGGACTAGGCTACAATGAGCAGTTCTTC. Protein sequence: CASSQEEGLGYNEQFF.

This clonotype was counted between two and nine times. This sequence joins TRBV7-9 and TRBJ2-5; tentatively, D is TRBD2 (6 bases). V was shortened by 4 bases and J by 4 bases, with 13 bases between the two germline ends. In germline, CDR1 is SEHNR, CDR2 FQNEAQ (reference sequence). The CDR3 has 14 residues. As DNA, the CDR3 is TGTGCCAGCAGCTGGCTCTTCGGGGGAGAGACCCAGTACTTC. It encodes CASSWLFGGETQYF.

The chain employs TRBV30 and TRBJ1-2; D gene uncertain. The CDR3 covers 14 residues. Trimming took off 1 base at V and 1 base at J, with 10 bases between the two ends. CDR1 GTSNPN and CDR2 SVGIG come from the germline V gene (reference sequence). CDR3 bases: TGTGCCTGGAGTGGAAGCAGGAATAACTATGGCTACACCTTC. Residues: CAWSGSRNNYGYTF. The entire variable domain, with the rest obtained from reference TRBV30 and TRBJ1-2, is as follows: SQTIHQWPATLVQPVGSPLSLECTVEGTSNPNLYWYRQAAGRGLQLLFYSVGIGQISSEVPQNLSASRPQDRQFILSSKKLLLSDSGFYLCAWSGSRNNYGYTFGSGTRLTVV.

In its sample, this clonotype was seen many times. The V call is TRBV7-2, the J call TRBJ2-7; D not resolved. This CDR3 contains 15 residues. Germline lookup yields CDR1 SGHTA and CDR2 FQGNSA. The ends were cut back, 5 bases at V and 1 base at J, with 15 bases in the middle. The CDR3 loop reads CASSPVRATSYEQYF. The CDR3 DNA reads as TGTGCCAGCAGCCCCGTCCGGGCTACATCCTACGAGCAGTACTTC.

The chain recombines TRBV6-1 with TRBJ1-5, with 7 bases identical to TRBD1. V was clipped by 10 bases and J by 2 bases; unmatched bases: 8. This CDR3 comprises 14 residues. The germline V gene encodes CDR1 MNHNS and CDR2 SASEGT. The CDR3 loop reads CATQRGPRNQPQHF. CDR3 DNA sequence: TGTGCCACCCAAAGGGGGCCGCGCAATCAGCCCCAGCATTTT.

J is TRBJ1-1 and V is TRBV11-2; D is uncertain. V was cut by 3 bases and J by 4 bases, with 12 bases left in between. The CDR3 has 14 residues. Germline V gives CDR1 SGHAT, CDR2 FQNNGV. The CDR3 sequence is CASSFSGSGTEAFF. CDR3 nucleotides: TGTGCCAGCAGCTTTTCCGGCTCGGGCACTGAAGCTTTCTTT.

This clonotype was counted between two and nine times. V usage is TRBV6-9 and J usage is TRBJ2-1; D ambiguous. Germline CDR1 MNHGY, CDR2 SVAAGI. The CDR3 has 12 residues. The V gene lost 8 bases and the J gene lost 2 bases, with 7 bases spanning the gap. DNA for the CDR3: TGTGCCAGCCGGCAGGCCTACAATGAGCAGTTCTTC. This encodes CASRQAYNEQFF.

This clonotype was found many times. The rearrangement uses TRBV7-2 and TRBJ1-2; 8 nucleotides line up with TRBD1. Germline assignment: CDR1 SGHTA and CDR2 FQGNSA. The CDR3 has 14 residues. Germline trimming cut 5 bases from V and 8 bases from J; bases unmatched to any gene: 10. DNA of the CDR3: TGTGCCAGCAGCCCGCTGCAGGGGGCTGGGGGCTACACCTTC. Amino acids: CASSPLQGAGGYTF.

This clonotype was observed a few times. The chain is built from TRBV11-2 and TRBJ2-5, with 8 nucleotides matching TRBD1. Per germline, CDR1 SGHAT and CDR2 FQNNGV. This CDR3 comprises 16 residues. The V and J ends lost 1 base and 1 base, in that order; junction bases with no gene match: 5. CDR3 DNA sequence: TGTGCCAGCAGCTTAGCAGGGGGCGGTATCCAAGAGACCCAGTACTTC. Its protein product is CASSLAGGGIQETQYF.

V usage is TRBV12-3 or TRBV12-4 and J usage is TRBJ1-2, with TRBD1 matching over 9 bases. The CDR3 has 15 residues. The V segment lost 5 bases and the J segment 5 bases; nucleotides outside the gene matches: 9. The CDR3 spells CASSPADGTGYGYTF. The CDR3 bases are TGTGCCAGCAGTCCGGCGGACGGGACAGGGTATGGCTACACCTTC.

This clonotype was observed a handful of times. This sequence joins TRBV20-1 and TRBJ1-1, with 10 bases identical to TRBD1. Germline V gives CDR1 DFQATT, CDR2 SNEGSKA (reference sequence). After removal of 2 bases from V and 4 bases from J, the junction contained 13 bases not matched to a gene. The CDR3 has 17 residues. The CDR3 DNA reads TGCAGTGCTAGACCCCGCCTTAGACAGGGGGCATTCACTGAAGCTTTCTTT. Translating it yields CSARPRLRQGAFTEAFF.

The chain employs TRBV3-1 and TRBJ2-7; tentative D call: TRBD1 (6 bases). The CDR3 spans 14 residues. CDR1 and CDR2 from the germline V gene are LGHDT and YNNKEL (reference sequence). Trimming shortened V by 7 bases and J by 3 bases, and 16 bases separated the two germline ends. The CDR3 DNA is TGTGCCAGCACCCCAACAGGGTCCGGCTACGAGCAGTACTTC. Translated, it gives CASTPTGSGYEQYF.

This clonotype was recorded many times. This chain joins TRBV7-2 and TRBJ2-7; 9 bases map to TRBD2. CDR3 length: 17 residues. The trim removed 1 base at V and 5 bases at J, leaving 12 bases unmatched. CDR1 is SGHTA, CDR2 FQGNSA, per germline. This CDR3 is CASSLVVAREGTDEQYF. In DNA, the CDR3 is TGTGCCAGCAGCTTAGTGGTGGCGCGGGAGGGCACGGACGAGCAGTACTTC. The full variable domain, in which reference TRBV7-2 and TRBJ2-7 provide the parts outside the CDR3, is GAGVSQSPSNKVTEKGKDVELRCDPISGHTALYWYRQSLGQGLEFLIYFQGNSAPDKSGLPSDRFSAERTGGSVSTLTIQRTQQEDSAVYLCASSLVVAREGTDEQYFGPGTRLTVT.

This clonotype was found many times. The chain carries TRBV7-9 and TRBJ2-3; D perhaps matches TRBD1 (5 bases). V was clipped by 1 base and J by 4 bases, with 9 bases between them. The CDR3 runs to 14 residues. Germline-derived CDR1 and CDR2 are SEHNR and FQNEAQ (reference sequence). The CDR3 DNA reads TGTGCCAGCAGCTTAGAGGGGCCCTCAGATACGCAGTATTTT. It translates to CASSLEGPSDTQYF. The variable domain in full, completed from reference TRBV7-9 and TRBJ2-3, reads DTGVSQNPRHKITKRGQNVTFRCDPISEHNRLYWYRQTLGQGPEFLTYFQNEAQLEKSRLLSDRFSAERPKGSFSTLEIQRTEQGDSAMYLCASSLEGPSDTQYFGPGTRLTVL.

This clonotype was counted between two and nine times. This chain uses TRBV7-8 with TRBJ2-1; D not certain. The CDR3 is made up of 13 amino acids. The V and J ends lost 3 bases and 10 bases respectively, with 13 bases between them. Per germline, CDR1 SGHVS and CDR2 FQNEAQ. In nucleotides, the CDR3 is TGTGCCAGCAGCTTGGTAGAACTCGGCGAGCAGTTCTTC. The encoded protein is CASSLVELGEQFF.

This clonotype turned up a few times. This chain uses TRBV10-3 with TRBJ2-5; 10 bases align to TRBD1. In germline, CDR1 is ENHRY, CDR2 SYGVKD. The CDR3 has 14 amino acids. Trimming removed 3 bases from V and 5 bases from J; junction bases left unmatched: 3. This CDR3 reads CAISDRTGGETQYF. The CDR3 DNA reads TGTGCCATCAGTGACCGGACAGGGGGGGAGACCCAGTACTTC.

The J gene is TRBJ2-3, the V gene TRBV7-9; 13 bases are a match to TRBD2. The CDR3 runs to 19 residues. Germline trimming cut 0 bases from V and 3 bases from J; bases unmatched to any gene: 9. Germline V gives CDR1 SEHNR, CDR2 FQNEAQ (reference sequence). In DNA, the CDR3 is TGTGCCAGCAGCTTAGCCCGGACTAGCGGGGGAAGCGGGACAGATACGCAGTATTTT. Protein sequence: CASSLARTSGGSGTDTQYF.

This clonotype was recorded many times. The chain has TRBV7-8 and TRBJ2-3; D is undetermined. The CDR3 has 12 residues. V lost 1 base and J lost 4, with 3 bases in between. CDR1 and CDR2 from the germline V gene are SGHVS and FQNEAQ. The CDR3 sequence: CASSLVPDTQYF. The CDR3 DNA is TGTGCCAGCAGCTTAGTTCCAGATACGCAGTATTTT.

This clonotype was picked up many times. V is TRBV7-2 and J is TRBJ2-5; 13 bases match TRBD2. Germline CDR1 is SGHTA and CDR2 is FQGNSA. V lost 5 bases and J lost 5; bases outside the gene matches: 14. The CDR3 loop spans 18 amino acids. The CDR3 is CASSLRVGTSGTVETQYF. The CDR3 DNA sequence: TGTGCCAGCAGCCTCAGAGTTGGGACTAGCGGGACCGTGGAGACCCAGTACTTC.

This clonotype was picked up a small number of times. V usage is TRBV20-1 and J usage is TRBJ1-2; 10 nucleotides agree with TRBD1. CDR1 and CDR2 (germline): DFQATT, SNEGSKA (reference sequence). The CDR3 totals 14 residues. In nucleotides, the CDR3 is TGCAGCGCCGCCGGGACAGGGGTAAACTATGGCTACACCTTC. It specifies CSAAGTGVNYGYTF.

This chain connects TRBV6-5 to TRBJ1-1; no reliable D call. Trimming left V 0 bases short and J 1 base short, with 9 bases between. The CDR3 totals 15 residues. Germline V gives CDR1 MNHEY, CDR2 SVGAGI. CDR3 bases: TGTGCCAGCAGTTACTCGATTTCCCCGAACACTGAAGCTTTCTTT. Its translation is CASSYSISPNTEAFF.